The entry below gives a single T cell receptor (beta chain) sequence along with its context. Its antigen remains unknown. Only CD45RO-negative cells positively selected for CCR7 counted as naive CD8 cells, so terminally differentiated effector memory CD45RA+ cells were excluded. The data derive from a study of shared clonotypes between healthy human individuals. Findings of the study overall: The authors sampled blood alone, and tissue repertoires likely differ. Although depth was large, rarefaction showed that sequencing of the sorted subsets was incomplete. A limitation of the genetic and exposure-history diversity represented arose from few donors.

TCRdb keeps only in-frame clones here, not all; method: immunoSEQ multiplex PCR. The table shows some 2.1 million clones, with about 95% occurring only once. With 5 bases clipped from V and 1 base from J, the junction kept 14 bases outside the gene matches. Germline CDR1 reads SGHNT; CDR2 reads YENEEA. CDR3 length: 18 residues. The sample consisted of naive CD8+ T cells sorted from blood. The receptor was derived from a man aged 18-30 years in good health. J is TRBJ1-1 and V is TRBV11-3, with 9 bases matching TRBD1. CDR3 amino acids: CASSQTWDRAHGNTEAFF. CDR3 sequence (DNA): TGTGCCAGCAGCCAGACCTGGGACAGGGCCCACGGGAACACTGAAGCTTTCTTT.